Each of the 30 T cell receptor beta chains below was sequenced from the same sample in a study of blood T cell repertoires in COVID-19. Produced via immunoSEQ multiplex PCR; TCRdb's table is partial and in-frame only. The profile shows about 87,000 clones, around nine tenths of them singletons. Sequencing was done on a sample of peripheral blood. These receptors were collected from a man aged 35 to 55 with acute or convalescent COVID-19.

CDR3 sequence (DNA): TGTGCCAGCAGCCAAAAACAGGGCACGGATGAAAAACTGTTTTTT. Protein product: CASSQKQGTDEKLFF. The chain recombines TRBV9 with TRBJ1-4, with D perhaps TRBD1 (6 bases). Germline V CDR1 and CDR2: SGDLS, YYNGEE. The CDR3 is 15 amino acids. V was cut by 4 bases and J by 6 bases, with 16 bases left in between.

This clone occurred many times. The genes are TRBV7-8 and TRBJ2-7; 9 bases match TRBD1. Germline assignment: CDR1 SGHVS and CDR2 FQNEAQ. Losses at the gene ends were 4 bases for V and 3 bases for J; bases not matched to a gene: 4. This CDR3 spans 14 amino acids. The CDR3 loop is CASSSETGGYEQYF. The DNA for the CDR3 is TGTGCCAGCAGCTCGGAGACAGGGGGCTACGAGCAGTACTTC.

This clone has more than one count but fewer than ten. This rearrangement joins TRBV6-2 or TRBV6-3 to TRBJ1-1, with 8 bases fitting TRBD1. The CDR3 totals 14 residues. Germline loops: CDR1 MNHEY, CDR2 SVGEGT. V was clipped by 4 bases and J by 11 bases; unmatched bases: 12. Here the CDR3 reads CASSSTPGQGHAFF. CDR3 in DNA: TGTGCCAGCAGTTCCACACCCGGACAGGGCCATGCTTTCTTT.

V gene TRBV7-8 combines with J gene TRBJ1-2; D is unresolved. The length of the CDR3 is 13 residues. V was pared by 4 bases and J by 4 bases, with 10 bases between. The V gene's germline CDR1 is SGHVS and CDR2 FQNEAQ. The DNA for the CDR3 is TGTGCCAGCAGCTATGGGCAGCTCTATGGCTACACCTTC. It yields the protein CASSYGQLYGYTF.

The chain employs TRBV27 and TRBJ2-7, with TRBD1 matching over 7 bases. The CDR3 has 14 residues. Germline trimming cut 6 bases from V and 2 bases from J; bases unmatched to any gene: 7. CDR1 is MNHEY and CDR2 is SMNVEV in the germline V gene (reference sequence). Written as DNA, the CDR3 is TGTGCCAGCAGCACCGGGACAGCCGCCTACGAGCAGTACTTC. Its translation is CASSTGTAAYEQYF.

CDR3 sequence: CASSHQTGTNEKLFF. For the CDR3, the DNA is TGTGCCAGCAGCCACCAGACAGGGACGAATGAAAAACTGTTTTTT. The chain employs TRBV7-8 and TRBJ1-4; 7 bases align to TRBD1. The junction had 8 bases not matched to a gene; V was cut back by 5 bases and J by 5 bases. The CDR3 runs 15 residues. Germline V gives CDR1 SGHVS, CDR2 FQNEAQ.

The genes are TRBV7-6 and TRBJ2-5; TRBD2 is a possible D gene (6 bases). Germline CDR1 SGHVS, CDR2 FNYEAQ. This CDR3 spans 15 amino acids. Trimming removed 1 base from V and 2 bases from J, with 11 bases in between. CDR3 DNA sequence: TGTGCCAGCAGCTTAGTAGCGGCTAAACAAGAGACCCAGTACTTC. Amino acids: CASSLVAAKQETQYF.

The CDR3 sequence: CASSIYARDSYYGYTF. In nucleotides, the CDR3 is TGTGCCAGTAGTATTTACGCCCGGGACAGCTACTATGGCTACACCTTC. V and J are TRBV19 and TRBJ1-2; 7 positions match TRBD1. CDR3 length equals 16 residues. Germline assignment: CDR1 LNHDA and CDR2 SQIVND (reference sequence). The V segment lost 3 bases and the J segment 3 bases; nucleotides outside the gene matches: 10. Full variable domain (remainder filled in from reference TRBV19 and TRBJ1-2): DGGITQSPKYLFRKEGQNVTLSCEQNLNHDAMYWYRQDPGQGLRLIYYSQIVNDFQKGDIAEGYSVSREKKESFPLTVTSAQKNPTAFYLCASSIYARDSYYGYTFGSGTRLTVV.

This chain joins TRBV12-3 or TRBV12-4 and TRBJ1-2; 8 positions match TRBD1. This CDR3 is built from 13 residues. The V segment lost 5 bases and the J segment 4 bases; nucleotides outside the gene matches: 3. The CDR3, as DNA: TGTGCCAGCAGTCCCGGGACAGGCTATGGCTACACCTTC. Encoded protein: CASSPGTGYGYTF.

The gene calls are TRBV3-1 (or the pseudogene TRBV3-2) and TRBJ2-7, with 11 bases fitting TRBD2. In germline, CDR1 is LGHDT, CDR2 YNNKEL (reference sequence). This CDR3 has 15 amino acids. V lost 4 bases, J lost 6 bases, and 8 bases stayed unmatched. In nucleotides, the CDR3 is TGTGCCAGCAGCCGACTAACTAGCGGGAGTTCCGAGCAGTACTTC. As protein: CASSRLTSGSSEQYF.

V is TRBV7-2 and J is TRBJ2-3; 14 nucleotides align to TRBD2. The CDR3 spans 18 residues. The ends lost 3 bases at V and 0 bases at J; junction bases unmatched: 5. CDR1 and CDR2 from the germline V gene are SGHTA and FQGNSA. In nucleotides, the CDR3 is TGTGCCAGCAGCTTGGGGACTAGCGGGGGACCTAGCACAGATACGCAGTATTTT. Translating it yields CASSLGTSGGPSTDTQYF.

The chain employs TRBV2 and TRBJ2-5, with D tentatively TRBD2 (5 bases). Germline CDR1 SNHLY, CDR2 FYNNEI. Trimming pared 6 bases from V and 0 bases from J, leaving 8 bases between. CDR3 length equals 13 residues. Here the CDR3 DNA reads TGTGCCAGCAGAGCGGACTACCAAGAGACCCAGTACTTC. Protein product: CASRADYQETQYF.

The chain combines TRBV24-1 with TRBJ1-1, with D possibly TRBD1 on 6 matching bases. This CDR3 spans 14 amino acids. The V and J ends lost 5 bases and 1 base respectively, with 10 bases between them. CDR1 KGHDR and CDR2 SFDVKD come from the germline V gene. CDR3 region: CATSVGQTNTEAFF. CDR3 nucleotides: TGTGCCACCAGTGTTGGACAGACGAACACTGAAGCTTTCTTT.

This chain uses TRBV7-9 with TRBJ1-4; a possible D gene is TRBD1 (5 bases). The CDR3 sequence is 17 residues long. V lost 2 bases, J lost 4 bases, and 17 bases lay in between. Germline V gene lookup returns CDR1 SEHNR and CDR2 FQNEAQ (reference sequence). The DNA of the CDR3 is TGTGCCAGCAGCTTAAGTCGCGGGACCCCGGGTAATGAAAAACTGTTTTTT. This codes for CASSLSRGTPGNEKLFF.

The chain recombines TRBV18 with TRBJ2-7; tentative D call: TRBD2 (6 bases). V was clipped by 5 bases and J by 0 bases, with 17 bases between them. This CDR3 has 16 amino acids. Germline CDR1 reads KGHSH; CDR2 reads LQKENI. This CDR3 is CASSAGRGGVSYEQYF. The CDR3 coding sequence is TGTGCCAGCTCAGCGGGAAGGGGCGGAGTCTCCTACGAGCAGTACTTC.

The chain joins TRBV20-1 to TRBJ1-5; no reliable D call. The CDR3 totals 12 residues. Per germline, CDR1 DFQATT and CDR2 SNEGSKA (reference sequence). V lost 3 bases and J 3 bases, leaving 6 bases between the germline ends. CDR3 region: CSASQDNQPQHF. DNA for the CDR3: TGCAGTGCTAGTCAGGACAATCAGCCCCAGCATTTT.

V gene TRBV3-1 (or the pseudogene TRBV3-2) combines with J gene TRBJ1-1, with D uncertain. V was shortened by 0 bases and J by 1 base, with 3 bases between the two germline ends. CDR3 length: 13 residues. Germline V lookup: CDR1 LGHDT, CDR2 YNNKEL (reference sequence). As DNA, the CDR3 is TGTGCCAGCAGCCAAGACAAGAACACTGAAGCTTTCTTT. Protein sequence: CASSQDKNTEAFF.

This clone has more than one count but fewer than ten. The chain joins TRBV11-2 to TRBJ2-1; D remains ambiguous. The germline CDR1 and CDR2 sequences are SGHAT and FQNNGV. V was shortened by 1 base and J by 2 bases, with 9 bases between the two germline ends. This CDR3 is 15 amino acids long. The CDR3 nucleotides are TGTGCCAGCAGCTTAGGAGACTTTACCTACAATGAGCAGTTCTTC. Protein sequence: CASSLGDFTYNEQFF.

In this sample, this clone turned up a few times. CDR3 amino acids: CAWFRDSNEKLFF. As DNA, the CDR3 is TGTGCCTGGTTCCGGGACAGCAATGAAAAACTGTTTTTT. V and J are TRBV30 and TRBJ1-4; 7 bases align to TRBD1. Germline V gives CDR1 GTSNPN, CDR2 SVGIG (reference sequence). The CDR3 is 13 amino acids. The V segment lost 5 bases and the J segment 5 bases; nucleotides outside the gene matches: 5.

This chain connects TRBV10-3 to TRBJ2-5, with 13 bases fitting TRBD2. V lost 10 bases, J lost 2 bases, and 7 bases stayed unmatched. CDR1 ENHRY and CDR2 SYGVKD come from the germline V gene. This CDR3 spans 15 amino acids. CDR3: CASRPGLAGQETQYF. The CDR3 nucleotides read TGTGCCAGTCGACCGGGACTAGCGGGGCAAGAGACCCAGTACTTC.

The chain carries TRBV6-5 and TRBJ1-6; D unresolved. The CDR3 has 13 amino acids. The germline gives CDR1 MNHEY, CDR2 SVGAGI. Trimming took 6 bases from V and 9 from J, leaving 12 bases between them. The CDR3 protein is CASSPTRSSPLHF. CDR3 coding DNA: TGTGCCAGCAGCCCAACTCGGTCTTCACCCCTCCACTTT.

The chain carries TRBV29-1 and TRBJ2-3; TRBD2 agrees at 10 bases. There are 15 residues in the CDR3. With V trimmed by 5 bases and J by 2 bases, 7 bases remained unmatched. Germline CDR1 reads SQVTM; CDR2 reads ANQGSEA. CDR3 nucleotides: TGCAGCGTTCTTTCTAGCGGGGGTGACACAGATACGCAGTATTTT. Amino acids: CSVLSSGGDTDTQYF.

This sequence joins TRBV5-6 and TRBJ2-5, with D uncertain. V lost 3 bases to trimming and J lost 4 bases, with 16 bases between them. Germline CDR1 reads SGHDT; CDR2 reads YYEEEE. The CDR3 covers 15 residues. The CDR3 loop reads CASSYTPSRRETQYF. Here the CDR3 DNA reads TGTGCCAGCAGCTACACCCCCTCTAGGAGAGAGACCCAGTACTTC.

The chain is built from TRBV29-1 and TRBJ2-3; D may be TRBD2 (6 bases). This CDR3 comprises 13 residues. Looked up from germline, CDR1 is SQVTM and CDR2 is ANQGSEA. V was clipped by 6 bases and J by 2 bases, with 12 bases between them. The DNA for the CDR3 is TGCAGCGTAGATACGGGGGTCACAGATACGCAGTATTTT. Translated: CSVDTGVTDTQYF.

This clone has only a few counts. The chain recombines TRBV7-2 with TRBJ2-7, with 9 bases matching TRBD2. Germline V lookup: CDR1 SGHTA, CDR2 FQGNSA. With V trimmed by 7 bases and J by 0 bases, 7 bases remained unmatched. CDR3 size: 15 residues. The CDR3 nucleotides read TGTGCCAGCAACCCGACTAGCGGATACTCCTACGAGCAGTACTTC. It encodes CASNPTSGYSYEQYF. Complete variable domain (other parts from reference TRBV7-2 and TRBJ2-7): GAGVSQSPSNKVTEKGKDVELRCDPISGHTALYWYRQSLGQGLEFLIYFQGNSAPDKSGLPSDRFSAERTGGSVSTLTIQRTQQEDSAVYLCASNPTSGYSYEQYFGPGTRLTVT.

V gene TRBV30 combines with J gene TRBJ1-2; tentatively, D is TRBD1 (5 bases). Deletions cut 0 bases from V and 5 bases from J, with 13 bases between. CDR1 is GTSNPN, CDR2 SVGIG, per germline (reference sequence). The CDR3 consists of 14 residues. CDR3 region: CAWSVAQAKYGYTF. CDR3 nucleotides: TGTGCCTGGAGTGTAGCACAGGCGAAATATGGCTACACCTTC.

J is TRBJ1-2 and V is TRBV12-3 or TRBV12-4, with TRBD1 identical over 8 bases. Trimming took 6 bases from V and 8 from J; bases not matched to a gene: 8. The CDR3 extends over 13 amino acids. CDR3 coding DNA: TGTGCCAGCAGCCTGGGACAGGACCTGGGCTACACCTTC. Encoded protein: CASSLGQDLGYTF.

The chain employs TRBV6-5 and TRBJ1-5, with D hard to call. CDR1 is MNHEY, CDR2 SVGAGI, per germline. V lost 5 bases and J lost 5, with 13 bases in between. The CDR3 sequence is 14 residues long. The CDR3 protein is CASSPRTGDQPQHF. The CDR3 DNA reads as TGTGCCAGCAGTCCCCGAACGGGTGATCAGCCCCAGCATTTT.

This clone was picked up a small number of times. The chain carries TRBV6-2 or TRBV6-3 and TRBJ2-7; 7 bases align to TRBD1. The ends lost 3 bases at V and 0 bases at J; junction bases unmatched: 8. The CDR3 is 16 residues long. In germline, CDR1 is MNHEY, CDR2 SVGEGT. This CDR3 reads CASSYDPGTDSYEQYF. As DNA, the CDR3 is TGTGCCAGCAGTTATGACCCCGGGACAGACTCCTACGAGCAGTACTTC.

The chain carries TRBV6-1 and TRBJ1-1; tentatively, D is TRBD1 (6 bases). Germline CDR1 and CDR2: MNHNS and SASEGT. This CDR3 is built from 16 residues. V dropped 3 bases and J dropped 0 bases, with 14 bases sitting between them. The CDR3 DNA sequence: TGTGCCAGCAGTGACCCAGGACAGTCCTTGAACACTGAAGCTTTCTTT. Translation gives CASSDPGQSLNTEAFF.